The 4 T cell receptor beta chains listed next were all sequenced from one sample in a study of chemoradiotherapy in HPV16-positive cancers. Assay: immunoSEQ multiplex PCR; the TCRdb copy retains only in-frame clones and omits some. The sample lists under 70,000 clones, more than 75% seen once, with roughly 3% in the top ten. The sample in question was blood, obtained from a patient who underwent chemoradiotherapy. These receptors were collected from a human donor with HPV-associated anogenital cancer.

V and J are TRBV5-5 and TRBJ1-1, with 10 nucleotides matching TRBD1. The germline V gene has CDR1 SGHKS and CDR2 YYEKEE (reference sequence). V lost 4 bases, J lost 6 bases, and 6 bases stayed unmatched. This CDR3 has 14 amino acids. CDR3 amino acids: CASSLPGTGAEAFF. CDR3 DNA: TGTGCCAGCAGCCTCCCCGGGACAGGGGCTGAAGCTTTCTTT.

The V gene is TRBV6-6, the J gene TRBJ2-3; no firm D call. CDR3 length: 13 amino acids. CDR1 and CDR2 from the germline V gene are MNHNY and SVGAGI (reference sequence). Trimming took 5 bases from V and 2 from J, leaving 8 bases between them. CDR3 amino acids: CASSRKFTDTQYF. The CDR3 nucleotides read TGTGCCAGCAGTCGGAAATTCACAGATACGCAGTATTTT.

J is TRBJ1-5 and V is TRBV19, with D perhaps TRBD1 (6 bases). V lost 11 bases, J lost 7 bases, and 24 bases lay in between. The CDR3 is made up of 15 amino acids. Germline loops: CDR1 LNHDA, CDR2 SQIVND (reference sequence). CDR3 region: CASISQGAQGQPQHF. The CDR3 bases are TGTGCCTCTATTAGTCAGGGTGCGCAGGGGCAGCCCCAGCATTTT.

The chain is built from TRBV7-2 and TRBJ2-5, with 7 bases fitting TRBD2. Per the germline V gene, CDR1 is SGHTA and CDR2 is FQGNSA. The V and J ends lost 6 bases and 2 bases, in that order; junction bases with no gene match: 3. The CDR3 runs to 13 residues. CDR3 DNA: TGTGCCAGCAGAACGGGGGGACAAGAGACCCAGTACTTC. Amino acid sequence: CASRTGGQETQYF.